This T cell receptor (beta chain) was captured in a study of T cells in Graves' hyperthyroidism and ophthalmopathy. General study results and limits: Model predictions of ophthalmopathy came a median around 7.1 months before onset.

From germline, CDR1 is DFQATT and CDR2 SNEGSKA (reference sequence). The V gene lost 5 bases and the J gene lost 0 bases, with 8 bases spanning the gap. CDR3 length equals 12 residues. Amplification targeted TCR beta CDR3 regions from RNA transcripts. The HTBI primer set served for first-round RT-PCR of the TCR CDR3. TCRdb analysed the multiplex PCR reads with MiXCR anew, one entry per CDR3 protein. In the table there are 450,000 to 600,000 distinct CDR3 sequences, about 20% of which are singletons. On this clonotype itself: What it binds is unknown.

Each ophthalmopathy patient scored at least 3 on the Clinical Activity Score and at least 4 on NOSPECS grade, with duration under 3 months. Diagnosing involved the use of clinical symptoms, serum thyroxine and TRAb, thyroid ultrasound and orbital computed tomography. Fresh peripheral blood, 8 to 10 ml, was the source of the PBMCs. This TCR came from a middle-aged man with Graves' ophthalmopathy. Sequences were obtained from blood. This chain links TRBV20-1 with TRBJ2-7; D is possibly TRBD2 (6 bases). The CDR3 is CSAERVSYEQYF. The CDR3 nucleotides read TGCAGTGCTGAGCGGGTCTCCTACGAGCAGTACTTC.